The 12 T cell receptor beta chains presented below share a single source sample, sequenced in a study of OX40 agonist ivuxolimab in advanced cancers. Profiling relied on immunoSEQ multiplex PCR, and the TCRdb table lists in-frame clones only, not all of them. The top ten clones hold less than 60% of a sample with 15,000 to 25,000 clones, 70% to 90% of them seen once. Source: CD4+ or CD8+ T cells sorted from blood, taken in a trial of the OX40 agonist ivuxolimab. These receptors came from an adult with an advanced solid tumor such as melanoma, head and neck, liver or kidney cancer.

The V call is TRBV27, the J call TRBJ2-1; D ambiguous. The CDR3 runs to 15 residues. V lost 5 bases to trimming and J lost 5 bases, with 16 bases between them. Germline values: CDR1 MNHEY, CDR2 SMNVEV (reference sequence). CDR3 in amino acids: CASSLSINRDNEQFF. In DNA form, the CDR3 reads TGTGCCAGCAGTCTAAGTATTAACCGCGACAATGAGCAGTTCTTC.

V and J are TRBV6-6 and TRBJ2-7; a possible D gene is TRBD2 (5 bases). The CDR3 contains 14 residues. The germline V gene encodes CDR1 MNHNY and CDR2 SVGAGI (reference sequence). The germline V and J ends were trimmed by 5 bases and 7 bases, with 18 bases remaining between them. The CDR3 nucleotides read TGTGCCAGCAGTCCACGTCGCGCTCGAGGGGAGCAGTACTTC. This translates into CASSPRRARGEQYF.

The chain couples TRBV12-5 to TRBJ2-1; the match to TRBD2 covers 10 bases. In germline, CDR1 is LGHNT, CDR2 FRNRAP. This CDR3 is 18 amino acids long. V shed 2 bases, J shed 5 bases, and the junction held 12 bases outside the gene matches. The DNA of the CDR3 is TGTGCTAGTGGTTTGATCCCCCGACTAGCGGGTAGGAACAATGAGCAGTTCTTC. Its translation: CASGLIPRLAGRNNEQFF.

This chain connects TRBV7-8 to TRBJ1-1, with D hard to call. V lost 5 bases and J lost 1, with 11 bases in between. This CDR3 spans 14 amino acids. Looked up from germline, CDR1 is SGHVS and CDR2 is FQNEAQ. CDR3 bases: TGTGCCAGCAGCCCTGGTTTCGGGAACACTGAAGCTTTCTTT. The encoded protein is CASSPGFGNTEAFF.

The chain joins TRBV6-4 to TRBJ1-5; 7 bases match TRBD1. The CDR3 contains 15 residues. Germline CDR1 and CDR2: MRHNA and SNTAGT. After removal of 8 bases from V and 7 bases from J, the junction contained 14 bases not matched to a gene. CDR3 DNA sequence: TGTGCCAGCGGAGGGGGGAGACAGGGAAACCAGCCCCAGCATTTT. Its protein is CASGGGRQGNQPQHF.

The gene calls are TRBV9 and TRBJ2-3; TRBD2 is a possible D gene (6 bases). There are 16 residues in the CDR3. Germline loops: CDR1 SGDLS, CDR2 YYNGEE. The V end was cut by 0 bases, the J end by 4 bases, with 15 bases between. The CDR3 protein is CASSVAVAWGADTQYF. The CDR3, as DNA: TGTGCCAGCAGCGTAGCCGTGGCCTGGGGGGCAGATACGCAGTATTTT.

Only a few counts were recorded for this clone. V is TRBV15 and J is TRBJ2-7; D is unresolved. The germline gives CDR1 LNHNV, CDR2 YYDKDF (reference sequence). The CDR3 totals 15 residues. V lost 0 bases and J 3 bases, leaving 12 bases between the germline ends. The CDR3 reads CATSRDTGRYYEQYF. CDR3 nucleotide sequence: TGTGCCACCAGCAGAGATACTGGCAGATACTACGAGCAGTACTTC. Together with reference TRBV15 and TRBJ2-7, the CDR3 gives the full variable domain: DAMVIQNPRYQVTQFGKPVTLSCSQTLNHNVMYWYQQKSSQAPKLLFHYYDKDFNNEADTPDNFQSRRPNTSFCFLDIRSPGLGDTAMYLCATSRDTGRYYEQYFGPGTRLTVT.

This chain connects TRBV28 to TRBJ1-1; no definite D call. Deletions cut 3 bases from V and 3 bases from J, with 5 bases between. The germline CDR1 and CDR2 sequences are MDHEN and SYDVKM. The CDR3 spans 12 residues. The CDR3 DNA is TGTGCCAGCAGTTTTGTGTACACTGAAGCTTTCTTT. As protein: CASSFVYTEAFF.

The chain employs TRBV10-3 and TRBJ2-3, with a tentative D call TRBD2 (6 bases). Germline V CDR1 and CDR2: ENHRY, SYGVKD. V was trimmed by 6 bases and J by 0 bases, leaving 13 bases between them. The CDR3 runs 15 residues. The CDR3 here is CAIRTPGASTDTQYF. The CDR3, as DNA: TGTGCCATCAGAACTCCGGGAGCTAGCACAGATACGCAGTATTTT.

V and J are TRBV18 and TRBJ2-2; no clear D. Germline CDR1 and CDR2: KGHSH and LQKENI. This CDR3 is 15 amino acids long. Between the trimmed V and J ends, which lost 1 base and 3 bases, there was a span of 9 bases. The CDR3 is CASSPRAADTGELFF. The DNA of the CDR3 is TGTGCCAGCTCACCACGGGCTGCGGACACCGGGGAGCTGTTTTTT.

The rearrangement uses TRBV27 and TRBJ2-7; TRBD2 matches 7 bases. The germline gives CDR1 MNHEY, CDR2 SMNVEV (reference sequence). Trimming cost V 3 bases and J 4 bases; bases outside gene matches: 3. The CDR3 contains 13 residues. This CDR3 is CASSFSGEYEQYF. The CDR3 coding sequence is TGTGCCAGCAGTTTCAGCGGGGAGTACGAGCAGTACTTC.

The chain links TRBV5-1 to TRBJ2-7; no definite D call. CDR1 SGHRS and CDR2 YFSETQ come from the germline V gene. V lost 4 bases and J lost 4, with 6 bases in between. The CDR3 runs 11 residues. CDR3 loop: CASSHSYEQYF. CDR3 DNA sequence: TGCGCCAGCAGCCATAGTTACGAGCAGTACTTC. The full variable domain, with the rest looked up from reference TRBV5-1 and TRBJ2-7, is KAGVTQTPRYLIKTRGQQVTLSCSPISGHRSVSWYQQTPGQGLQFLFEYFSETQRNKGNFPGRFSGRQFSNSRSEMNVSTLELGDSALYLCASSHSYEQYFGPGTRLTVT.